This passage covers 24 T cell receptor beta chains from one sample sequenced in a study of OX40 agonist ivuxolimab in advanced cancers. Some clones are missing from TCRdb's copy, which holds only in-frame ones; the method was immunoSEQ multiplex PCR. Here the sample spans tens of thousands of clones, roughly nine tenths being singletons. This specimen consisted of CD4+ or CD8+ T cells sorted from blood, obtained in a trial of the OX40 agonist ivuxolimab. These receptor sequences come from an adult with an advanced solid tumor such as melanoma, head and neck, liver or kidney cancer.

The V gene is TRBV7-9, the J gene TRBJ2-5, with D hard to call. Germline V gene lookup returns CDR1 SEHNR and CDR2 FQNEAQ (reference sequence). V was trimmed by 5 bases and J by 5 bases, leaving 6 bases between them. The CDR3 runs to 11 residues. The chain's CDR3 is CASSQGETQYF. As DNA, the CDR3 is TGTGCCAGCAGCCAAGGGGAGACCCAGTACTTC.

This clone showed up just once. Written as DNA, the CDR3 is TGTGCCAGCAGTTTATCCCCGGGACACGGCTACGAGCAGTACTTC. Translating it yields CASSLSPGHGYEQYF. The chain couples TRBV27 to TRBJ2-7; D might be TRBD1 (6 bases). This CDR3 region has 15 residues. Trimming removed 0 bases from V and 3 bases from J, with 12 bases in between. Germline CDR1 reads MNHEY; CDR2 reads SMNVEV (reference sequence).

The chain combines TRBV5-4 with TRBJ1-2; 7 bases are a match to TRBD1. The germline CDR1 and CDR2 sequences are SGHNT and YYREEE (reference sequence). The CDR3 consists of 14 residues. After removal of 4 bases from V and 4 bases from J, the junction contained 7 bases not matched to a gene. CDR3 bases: TGTGCCAGCAGCAACCCTGGACAGGCCTATGGCTACACCTTC. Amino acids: CASSNPGQAYGYTF. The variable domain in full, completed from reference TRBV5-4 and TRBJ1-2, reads ETGVTQSPTHLIKTRGQQVTLRCSSQSGHNTVSWYQQALGQGPQFIFQYYREEENGRGNFPPRFSGLQFPNYSSELNVNALELDDSALYLCASSNPGQAYGYTFGSGTRLTVV.

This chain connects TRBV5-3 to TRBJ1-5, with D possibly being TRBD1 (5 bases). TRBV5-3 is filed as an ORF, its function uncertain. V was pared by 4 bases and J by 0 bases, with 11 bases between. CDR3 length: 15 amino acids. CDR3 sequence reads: CARSGDRDSNQPQHF. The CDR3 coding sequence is TGTGCCAGAAGCGGCGACAGAGATAGCAATCAGCCCCAGCATTTT.

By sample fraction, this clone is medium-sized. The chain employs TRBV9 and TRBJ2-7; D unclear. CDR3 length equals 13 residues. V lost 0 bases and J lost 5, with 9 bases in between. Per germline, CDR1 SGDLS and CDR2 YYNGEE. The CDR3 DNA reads TGTGCCAGCAGCGTAGGGGTAGGAAACGAGCAGTACTTC. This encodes CASSVGVGNEQYF.

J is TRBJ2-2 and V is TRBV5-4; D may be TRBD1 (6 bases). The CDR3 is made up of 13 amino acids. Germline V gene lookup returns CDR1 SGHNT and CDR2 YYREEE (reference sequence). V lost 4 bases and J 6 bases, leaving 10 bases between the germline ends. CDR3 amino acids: CASSPGTPGELFF. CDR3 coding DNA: TGTGCCAGCAGCCCTGGGACACCCGGGGAGCTGTTTTTT.

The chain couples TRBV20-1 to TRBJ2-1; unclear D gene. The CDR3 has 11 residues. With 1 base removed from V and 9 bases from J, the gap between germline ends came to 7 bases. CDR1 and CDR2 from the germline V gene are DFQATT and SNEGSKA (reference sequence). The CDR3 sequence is CSARGVPEQFF. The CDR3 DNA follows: TGCAGTGCTAGAGGGGTCCCTGAGCAGTTCTTC.

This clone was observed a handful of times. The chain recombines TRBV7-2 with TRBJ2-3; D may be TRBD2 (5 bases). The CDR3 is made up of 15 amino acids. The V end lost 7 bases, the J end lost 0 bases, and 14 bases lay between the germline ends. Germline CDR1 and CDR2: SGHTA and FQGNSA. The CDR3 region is CASIYFGGSTDTQYF. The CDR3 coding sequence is TGTGCCAGCATCTACTTTGGCGGGAGCACAGATACGCAGTATTTT.

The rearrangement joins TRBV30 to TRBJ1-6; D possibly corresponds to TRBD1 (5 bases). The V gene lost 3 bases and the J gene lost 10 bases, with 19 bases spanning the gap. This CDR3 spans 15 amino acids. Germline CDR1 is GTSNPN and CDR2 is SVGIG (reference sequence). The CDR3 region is CAWRGGVARDSPLHF. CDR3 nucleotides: TGTGCCTGGAGGGGAGGGGTAGCACGAGACTCACCCCTCCACTTT.

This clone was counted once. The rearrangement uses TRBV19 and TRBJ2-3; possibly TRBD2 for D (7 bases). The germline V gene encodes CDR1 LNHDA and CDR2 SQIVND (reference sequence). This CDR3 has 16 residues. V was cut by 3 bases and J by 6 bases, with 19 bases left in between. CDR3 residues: CASSIALGGGRDTQYF. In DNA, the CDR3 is TGTGCCAGTAGTATCGCACTGGGGGGGGGCAGGGATACGCAGTATTTT. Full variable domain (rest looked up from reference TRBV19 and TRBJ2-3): DGGITQSPKYLFRKEGQNVTLSCEQNLNHDAMYWYRQDPGQGLRLIYYSQIVNDFQKGDIAEGYSVSREKKESFPLTVTSAQKNPTAFYLCASSIALGGGRDTQYFGPGTRLTVL.

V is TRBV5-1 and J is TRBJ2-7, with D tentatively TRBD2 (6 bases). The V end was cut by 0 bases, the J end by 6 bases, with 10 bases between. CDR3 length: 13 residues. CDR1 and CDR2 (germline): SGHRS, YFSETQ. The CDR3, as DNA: TGCGCCAGCAGCTTGGGGGGCGGGGCCGAGCAGTACTTC. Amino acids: CASSLGGGAEQYF.

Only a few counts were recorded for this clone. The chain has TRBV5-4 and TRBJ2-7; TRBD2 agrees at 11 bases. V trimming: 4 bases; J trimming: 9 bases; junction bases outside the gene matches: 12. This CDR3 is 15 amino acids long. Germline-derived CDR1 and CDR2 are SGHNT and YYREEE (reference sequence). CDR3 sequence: CASSPGGSGRAGQYF. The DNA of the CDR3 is TGTGCCAGCAGCCCGGGCGGTAGCGGGAGGGCTGGGCAGTACTTC.

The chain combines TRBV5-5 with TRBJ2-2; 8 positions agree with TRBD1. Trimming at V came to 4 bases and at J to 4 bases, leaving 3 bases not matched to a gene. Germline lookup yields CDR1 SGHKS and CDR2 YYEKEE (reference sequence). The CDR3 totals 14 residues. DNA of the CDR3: TGTGCCAGCAGCCCTGGGACAGGCACCGGGGAGCTGTTTTTT. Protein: CASSPGTGTGELFF.

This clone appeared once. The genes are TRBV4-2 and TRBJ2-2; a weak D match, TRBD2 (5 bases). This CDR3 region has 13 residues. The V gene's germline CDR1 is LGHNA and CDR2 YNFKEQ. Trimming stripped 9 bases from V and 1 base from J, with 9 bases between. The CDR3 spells CASRGVNTGELFF. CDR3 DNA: TGTGCCAGTCGGGGTGTGAACACCGGGGAGCTGTTTTTT.

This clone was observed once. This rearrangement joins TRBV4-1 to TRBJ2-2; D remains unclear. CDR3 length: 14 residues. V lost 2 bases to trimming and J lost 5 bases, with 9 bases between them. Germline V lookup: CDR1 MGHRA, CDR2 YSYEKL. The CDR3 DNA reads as TGCGCCAGCAGCCAACCCCTTAGTACCGGGGAGCTGTTTTTT. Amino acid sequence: CASSQPLSTGELFF.

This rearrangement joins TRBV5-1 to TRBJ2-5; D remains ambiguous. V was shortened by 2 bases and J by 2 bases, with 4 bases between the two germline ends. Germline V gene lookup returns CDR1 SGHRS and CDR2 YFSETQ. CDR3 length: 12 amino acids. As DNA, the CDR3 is TGCGCCAGCAGCTTCGGGCAAGAGACCCAGTACTTC. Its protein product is CASSFGQETQYF.

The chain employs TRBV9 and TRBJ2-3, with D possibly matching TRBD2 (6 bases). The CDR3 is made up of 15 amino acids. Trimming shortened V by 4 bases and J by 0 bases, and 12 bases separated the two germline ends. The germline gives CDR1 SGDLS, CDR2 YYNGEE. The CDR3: CASSLEGASTDTQYF. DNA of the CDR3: TGTGCCAGCAGCCTGGAGGGAGCTAGCACAGATACGCAGTATTTT.

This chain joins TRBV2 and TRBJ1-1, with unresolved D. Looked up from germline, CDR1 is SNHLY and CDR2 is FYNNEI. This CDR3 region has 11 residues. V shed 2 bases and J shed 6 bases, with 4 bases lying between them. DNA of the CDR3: TGTGCCAGCAGTGAAAGCTCTGAAGCTTTCTTT. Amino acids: CASSESSEAFF.

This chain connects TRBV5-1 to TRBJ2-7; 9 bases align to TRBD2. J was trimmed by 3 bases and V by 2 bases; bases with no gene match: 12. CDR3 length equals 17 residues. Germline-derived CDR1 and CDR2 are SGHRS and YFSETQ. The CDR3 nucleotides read TGCGCCAGCAGCTTCCTCCTTCCAGTAGCGGGAGTCTACGAGCAGTACTTC. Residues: CASSFLLPVAGVYEQYF.

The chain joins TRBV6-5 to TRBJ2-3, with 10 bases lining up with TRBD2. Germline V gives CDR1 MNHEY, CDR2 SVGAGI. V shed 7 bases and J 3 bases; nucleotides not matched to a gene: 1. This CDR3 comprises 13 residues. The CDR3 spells CASKLAGTDTQYF. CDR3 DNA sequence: TGTGCCAGCAAACTAGCGGGGACAGATACGCAGTATTTT.

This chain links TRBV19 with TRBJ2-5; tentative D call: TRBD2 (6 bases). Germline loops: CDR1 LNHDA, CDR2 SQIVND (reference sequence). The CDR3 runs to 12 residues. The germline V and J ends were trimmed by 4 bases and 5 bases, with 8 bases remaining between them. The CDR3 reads CASSRGEETQYF. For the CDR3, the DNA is TGTGCCAGTAGTAGGGGGGAGGAGACCCAGTACTTC.

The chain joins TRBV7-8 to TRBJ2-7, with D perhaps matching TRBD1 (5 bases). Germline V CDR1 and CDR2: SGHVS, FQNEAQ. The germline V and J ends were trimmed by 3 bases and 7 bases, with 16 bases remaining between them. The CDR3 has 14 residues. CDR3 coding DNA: TGTGCCAGCAGCTTTTCGGGTCACCCAGGGGAGCAGTACTTC. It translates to CASSFSGHPGEQYF.

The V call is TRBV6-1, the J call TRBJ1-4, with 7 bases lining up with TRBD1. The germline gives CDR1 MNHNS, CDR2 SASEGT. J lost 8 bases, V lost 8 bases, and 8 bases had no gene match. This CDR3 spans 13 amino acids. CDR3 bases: TGTGCCAGCCTACAGGGGTTAGGGGAAAAACTGTTTTTT. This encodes CASLQGLGEKLFF.

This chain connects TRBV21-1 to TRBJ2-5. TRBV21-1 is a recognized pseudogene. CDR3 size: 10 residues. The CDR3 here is CASRKETQYF. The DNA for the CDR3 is TGTGCCAGCAGGAAAGAGACCCAGTACTTC.